Following are 27 T cell receptor beta chains from one sample sequenced in a study of cytomegalovirus exposure and HLA in healthy donors. The study ran its PCR with 60 Vbeta and 13 Jbeta primers. Profiled with immunoSEQ multiplex PCR; TCRdb holds only in-frame clones, not every one. The profile shows roughly 110,000 clones, 60% to 80% of them singletons. Sequenced material: PBMCs. The receptors originated from a female donor in good health and CMV-seronegative.

The table lists this clone with a count of one. The chain employs TRBV6-6 and TRBJ2-7; TRBD2 is a possible D gene (5 bases). Trimming took off 2 bases at V and 7 bases at J, with 21 bases between the two ends. Germline V gene data show CDR1 as MNHNY and CDR2 as SVGAGI (reference sequence). This CDR3 region has 16 residues. The CDR3 protein is CASSYGRAERTGEQYF. CDR3 coding DNA: TGTGCCAGCAGTTACGGGCGCGCCGAGAGGACGGGGGAGCAGTACTTC.

The V and J genes are TRBV4-1 and TRBJ2-7; TRBD1 is a possible D gene (5 bases). The V and J ends lost 3 bases and 4 bases respectively, with 10 bases between them. Germline CDR1 reads MGHRA; CDR2 reads YSYEKL. CDR3 length: 13 amino acids. Written as DNA, the CDR3 is TGCGCCAGCAGCCATCCCGCAGGGTACGAGCAGTACTTC. This encodes CASSHPAGYEQYF.

The chain has TRBV7-9 and TRBJ2-2, with D unresolved. Germline CDR1 reads SEHNR; CDR2 reads FQNEAQ (reference sequence). The CDR3 is made up of 16 amino acids. V lost 5 bases to trimming and J lost 0 bases, with 13 bases between them. The CDR3 protein is CASSTSTVPNTGELFF. Here the CDR3 DNA reads TGTGCCAGCAGCACTTCAACCGTCCCGAACACCGGGGAGCTGTTTTTT.

This clone was observed a handful of times. This rearrangement joins TRBV28 to TRBJ2-7; D is possibly TRBD2 (6 bases). There are 14 residues in the CDR3. V lost 3 bases to trimming and J lost 6 bases, with 15 bases between them. Looked up from germline, CDR1 is MDHEN and CDR2 is SYDVKM. CDR3 region: CASSFLKSGGEQYF. Written as DNA, the CDR3 is TGTGCCAGCAGTTTTCTGAAGTCCGGGGGCGAGCAGTACTTC.

V usage is TRBV18 and J usage is TRBJ2-7, with D perhaps matching TRBD2 (6 bases). V lost 2 bases to trimming and J lost 1 base, with 9 bases between them. CDR1 is KGHSH, CDR2 LQKENI, per germline. This CDR3 is 14 amino acids long. The CDR3 sequence: CASSPSGRSYEQYF. CDR3 bases: TGTGCCAGCTCACCATCAGGGAGGTCCTACGAGCAGTACTTC. The whole variable domain, remainder taken from reference TRBV18 and TRBJ2-7, is NAGVMQNPRHLVRRRGQEARLRCSPMKGHSHVYWYRQLPEEGLKFMVYLQKENIIDESGMPKERFSAEFPKEGPSILRIQQVVRGDSAAYFCASSPSGRSYEQYFGPGTRLTVT.

The CDR3 spells CASRQGASNNEQFF. Written as DNA, the CDR3 is TGCGCCAGCAGACAGGGGGCGTCGAACAATGAGCAGTTCTTC. The chain couples TRBV5-1 to TRBJ2-1, with 9 bases matching TRBD1. Germline CDR1 and CDR2: SGHRS and YFSETQ. The CDR3 consists of 14 residues. V dropped 5 bases and J dropped 5; count of bases not matched to a gene: 5.

The gene calls are TRBV25-1 and TRBJ2-5, with TRBD2 matching over 7 bases. The length of the CDR3 is 14 residues. V lost 3 bases to trimming and J lost 5 bases; unmatched junction nucleotides: 6. Germline assignment: CDR1 MGHDK and CDR2 SYGVNS. The CDR3 region is CASSEGGREETQYF. CDR3 DNA: TGTGCCAGCAGTGAGGGGGGGAGGGAGGAGACCCAGTACTTC.

The chain joins TRBV5-1 to TRBJ2-3; 12 bases fit TRBD2. CDR1 is SGHRS, CDR2 YFSETQ, per germline. The CDR3 is 17 residues long. With V trimmed by 0 bases and J by 3 bases, 5 bases remained unmatched. The CDR3: CASSLGTSGIRTDTQYF. The CDR3 coding sequence is TGCGCCAGCAGCTTGGGGACTAGCGGGATCCGGACAGATACGCAGTATTTT.

J is TRBJ2-7 and V is TRBV29-1; 10 bases are a match to TRBD1. Germline trimming cut 5 bases from V and 7 bases from J; bases unmatched to any gene: 5. CDR1 and CDR2 (germline): SQVTM, ANQGSEA. The CDR3 loop spans 12 amino acids. This CDR3 is CSVRTGGREQYF. The CDR3 DNA is TGCAGCGTTAGGACAGGGGGTAGGGAGCAGTACTTC.

The rearrangement uses TRBV2 and TRBJ2-5; TRBD2 agrees at 7 bases. J gave up 5 bases and V 8 bases, and 11 bases lay outside the gene matches. This CDR3 contains 14 residues. Germline assignment: CDR1 SNHLY and CDR2 FYNNEI. Written as DNA, the CDR3 is TGTGCCAGCGGGGGGGATACGGTGGGCGAGACCCAGTACTTC. Translated, it gives CASGGDTVGETQYF.

The chain couples TRBV11-3 to TRBJ1-1, with 11 bases matching TRBD1. Germline values: CDR1 SGHNT, CDR2 YENEEA. J was trimmed by 0 bases and V by 1 base; bases with no gene match: 7. The CDR3 extends over 18 amino acids. The CDR3: CASSLGTGTGGLNTEAFF. The DNA of the CDR3 is TGTGCCAGCAGCTTAGGGACCGGGACAGGGGGTTTGAACACTGAAGCTTTCTTT. Based on the CDR3 plus reference TRBV11-3 and TRBJ1-1, the full variable domain is EAGVVQSPRYKIIEKKQPVAFWCNPISGHNTLYWYLQNLGQGPELLIRYENEEAVDDSQLPKDRFSAERLKGVDSTLKIQPAELGDSAVYLCASSLGTGTGGLNTEAFFGQGTRLTVV.

V and J are TRBV27 and TRBJ2-7, with a weak D call TRBD1 (5 bases). V was pared by 0 bases and J by 3 bases, with 21 bases between. This CDR3 is built from 18 residues. CDR1 and CDR2 (germline): MNHEY, SMNVEV (reference sequence). The CDR3 nucleotides are TGTGCCAGCAGTTTATCGCGGTGGCAGGGAAAGAAGAGCTACGAGCAGTACTTC. It translates to CASSLSRWQGKKSYEQYF.

This chain connects TRBV6-1 to TRBJ2-7, with TRBD1 identical over 9 bases. CDR3 length: 14 residues. Trimming cost V 1 base and J 5 bases; bases outside gene matches: 3. Germline V CDR1 and CDR2: MNHNS, SASEGT. CDR3 in amino acids: CASSEERTGDEQYF. CDR3 DNA sequence: TGTGCCAGCAGTGAAGAGCGGACAGGGGACGAGCAGTACTTC.

The V gene is TRBV4-3, the J gene TRBJ1-2, with no clear D. The V end lost 1 base, the J end lost 4 bases, and 10 bases lay between the germline ends. The CDR3 spans 14 residues. The germline V gene encodes CDR1 LGHNA and CDR2 YSLEER. The CDR3 bases are TGCGCCAGCAGCCAAGGGATCGGGTCCTATGGCTACACCTTC. Translating it yields CASSQGIGSYGYTF.

The V call is TRBV6-5, the J call TRBJ2-5; a weak D match, TRBD2 (6 bases). CDR3 length: 15 amino acids. V was cut by 5 bases and J by 4 bases, with 17 bases left in between. The V gene's germline CDR1 is MNHEY and CDR2 SVGAGI. In DNA, the CDR3 is TGTGCCAGCAGTAGGGCCGGTAGCGGAGGAGAGACCCAGTACTTC. Translated, it gives CASSRAGSGGETQYF.

J is TRBJ2-7 and V is TRBV5-1; 9 bases match TRBD2. V dropped 4 bases and J dropped 3; count of bases not matched to a gene: 8. Germline V gene lookup returns CDR1 SGHRS and CDR2 YFSETQ. The CDR3 is 15 residues long. The CDR3 region is CASSPRTSENYEQYF. In DNA, the CDR3 is TGCGCCAGCAGCCCGCGGACTAGCGAAAACTACGAGCAGTACTTC. Full variable domain (missing parts from reference TRBV5-1 and TRBJ2-7): KAGVTQTPRYLIKTRGQQVTLSCSPISGHRSVSWYQQTPGQGLQFLFEYFSETQRNKGNFPGRFSGRQFSNSRSEMNVSTLELGDSALYLCASSPRTSENYEQYFGPGTRLTVT.

The genes are TRBV6-1 and TRBJ1-3, with D possibly TRBD1 on 5 matching bases. Trimming removed 7 bases from V and 0 bases from J, with 22 bases in between. This CDR3 is built from 18 residues. Germline assignment: CDR1 MNHNS and CDR2 SASEGT. The CDR3 is CASIDRSGGGNSGNTIYF. DNA of the CDR3: TGTGCCAGCATTGACCGTTCTGGGGGAGGAAACTCTGGAAACACCATATATTTT.

In its sample, this clone was seen once. The V gene is TRBV5-5, the J gene TRBJ1-2; D is possibly TRBD1 (5 bases). The CDR3 totals 12 residues. V dropped 2 bases and J dropped 7 bases, with 9 bases sitting between them. Looked up from germline, CDR1 is SGHKS and CDR2 is YYEKEE (reference sequence). CDR3 DNA sequence: TGTGCCAGCAGCTTTACAGGCGCTGGCTACACCTTC. Amino acid sequence: CASSFTGAGYTF.

This chain uses TRBV5-4 with TRBJ2-3, with D possibly matching TRBD1 (5 bases). Germline CDR1 reads SGHNT; CDR2 reads YYREEE (reference sequence). The CDR3 length is 15 residues. V lost 2 bases and J 1 base, leaving 11 bases between the germline ends. This chain's CDR3 is CASSFAQGGTDTQYF. The DNA for the CDR3 is TGTGCCAGCAGCTTCGCTCAGGGCGGCACAGATACGCAGTATTTT.

The rearrangement links TRBV7-2 to TRBJ2-5; weak D call: TRBD2 (7 bases). V gave up 3 bases and J gave up 5 bases, with 13 bases separating them. This CDR3 has 14 residues. Germline CDR1 SGHTA, CDR2 FQGNSA. CDR3 loop: CASSLGGAGETQYF. CDR3 nucleotide sequence: TGTGCCAGCAGCTTGGGGGGGGCTGGGGAGACCCAGTACTTC.

The genes are TRBV6-6 and TRBJ2-1; 11 bases are shared with TRBD2. The CDR3 is made up of 14 amino acids. In germline, CDR1 is MNHNY, CDR2 SVGAGI (reference sequence). The V and J ends lost 8 bases and 7 bases, in that order; junction bases with no gene match: 7. The CDR3 spells CASARRTSGNEQFF. CDR3 nucleotide sequence: TGTGCCAGCGCCCGTCGGACTAGCGGGAATGAGCAGTTCTTC.

The chain links TRBV7-2 to TRBJ2-1; 9 bases are shared with TRBD2. This CDR3 contains 16 residues. J lost 9 bases, V lost 5 bases, and 14 bases had no gene match. CDR1 and CDR2 (germline): SGHTA, FQGNSA. CDR3 amino acids: CASSRSGGQGTREQFF. The CDR3 DNA is TGTGCCAGCAGCAGAAGCGGGGGGCAAGGCACTCGTGAGCAGTTCTTC. The variable domain in full, with the rest retrieved from reference TRBV7-2 and TRBJ2-1, is GAGVSQSPSNKVTEKGKDVELRCDPISGHTALYWYRQSLGQGLEFLIYFQGNSAPDKSGLPSDRFSAERTGGSVSTLTIQRTQQEDSAVYLCASSRSGGQGTREQFFGPGTRLTVL.

A few counts support this clone. The chain is built from TRBV4-2 and TRBJ2-7; 9 bases align to TRBD2. Germline V gene sequence: CDR1 LGHNA, CDR2 YNFKEQ. The CDR3 is made up of 14 amino acids. After removal of 5 bases from V and 5 bases from J, the junction contained 7 bases not matched to a gene. The CDR3 DNA sequence: TGTGCCAGCAGCAATAGCGGGAGTAAGGACGAGCAGTACTTC. Translation: CASSNSGSKDEQYF.

This clone was counted between two and nine times. The chain has TRBV5-1 and TRBJ2-1, with 11 positions matching TRBD2. The CDR3 sequence is 13 residues long. The V segment lost 4 bases and the J segment 8 bases; nucleotides outside the gene matches: 2. In germline, CDR1 is SGHRS, CDR2 YFSETQ. CDR3 DNA: TGCGCCAGCAGCGTGGGACTAGCGGATGAGCAGTTCTTC. It translates to CASSVGLADEQFF.

This clone appeared a few times. The CDR3 loop reads CASSLTGQGVTGRGYTF. DNA of the CDR3: TGTGCCAGCAGCTTAACGGGACAGGGGGTGACCGGTCGGGGCTACACCTTC. The chain links TRBV7-9 to TRBJ1-2; 11 nucleotides align to TRBD1. Trimming cost V 2 bases and J 8 bases; bases outside gene matches: 13. Germline V lookup: CDR1 SEHNR, CDR2 FQNEAQ (reference sequence). This CDR3 has 17 amino acids. Full variable domain (missing parts from reference TRBV7-9 and TRBJ1-2): DTGVSQNPRHKITKRGQNVTFRCDPISEHNRLYWYRQTLGQGPEFLTYFQNEAQLEKSRLLSDRFSAERPKGSFSTLEIQRTEQGDSAMYLCASSLTGQGVTGRGYTFGSGTRLTVV.

This clone occurred a few times. V gene TRBV19 combines with J gene TRBJ1-5; D unresolved. The V gene's germline CDR1 is LNHDA and CDR2 SQIVND (reference sequence). The CDR3 covers 19 residues. V dropped 0 bases and J dropped 0 bases, with 18 bases sitting between them. In DNA form, the CDR3 reads TGTGCCAGTAGTATAGAGGACGGAAGACGGGGATATAGCAATCAGCCCCAGCATTTT. Protein: CASSIEDGRRGYSNQPQHF.

V and J are TRBV7-6 and TRBJ2-3, with TRBD1 matching 8 bases. The V and J ends lost 5 bases and 3 bases, in that order; junction bases with no gene match: 4. Germline V gene data show CDR1 as SGHVS and CDR2 as FNYEAQ. The CDR3 loop spans 14 amino acids. Here the CDR3 reads CASSQGAVTDTQYF. CDR3 DNA sequence: TGTGCCAGCAGCCAGGGGGCGGTGACAGATACGCAGTATTTT.